This T cell receptor beta chain was observed in a study of identical twins. Whole-study results and caveats: Interpretation of the results relied on cross-sectional statistical analysis and not on following the same donors.

A single record per CDR3 protein comes from TCRdb applying MiXCR to the 5' RACE reads. The table has some 690,000 distinct CDR3 sequences, about 20% seen once; the top ten hold 4% to 4.5%. This CDR3 region has 14 residues. Germline V gene lookup returns CDR1 KGHDR and CDR2 SFDVKD. With 9 bases removed from V and 6 bases from J, the gap between germline ends came to 20 bases. Note on this clonotype: Its target is unknown.

The sample was also linked to a second study, of T cells expressing NK-cell markers.

The receptor's source is a woman under 30 in good health. V gene TRBV24-1 combines with J gene TRBJ2-7; D is tentatively TRBD1 or TRBD2 (5 bases each). What was sequenced was PBMCs. The CDR3 sequence: CATRGRQTTGEQYF. CDR3 DNA sequence: TGTGCCACCCGGGGCCGACAGACCACCGGCGAGCAGTACTTC.